This TCR beta chain was captured in a study of T cell changes during pregnancy in multiple sclerosis. Method: immunoSEQ multiplex PCR; TCRdb's copy keeps in-frame clones and lacks some. The table shows 35,000 or so clones, with about 91% occurring only once. The CDR3 has 15 residues. With V trimmed by 8 bases and J by 7 bases, 10 bases remained unmatched. The germline CDR1 and CDR2 sequences are MNHEY and SMNVEV (reference sequence). The input for sequencing was CD8+ T cells from peripheral blood mononuclear cells, taken in the third trimester of pregnancy. The gene calls are TRBV27 and TRBJ2-1, with 11 bases fitting TRBD1. The TCR originated in a female donor with multiple sclerosis, enrolled in a pregnancy study. The CDR3 here is CASGPGTGGWNEQFF. Here the CDR3 DNA reads TGTGCCAGCGGCCCCGGGACAGGGGGTTGGAATGAGCAGTTCTTC.